This T cell receptor beta chain was documented in a study of CD8 T cells in ankylosing spondylitis. The ends were cut back, 5 bases at V and 7 bases at J, with 18 bases in the middle. The germline V gene has CDR1 SEHNR and CDR2 FQNEAQ (reference sequence). The CDR3 contains 14 residues. The authors made TCR beta libraries by quantitative 5'-RACE with molecular barcodes. Via MiXCR, TCRdb re-called the 5' RACE reads, giving one row per CDR3 protein. This repertoire shows approximately 220,000 distinct CDR3 sequences, about 11% found once; its top ten account for 21%. This clonotype was counted ten times or more.

The sequence derives from a male donor with ankylosing spondylitis or in good health (not recorded which). The specimen was blood, either unsorted or a sorted T cell fraction (not recorded which). The chain employs TRBV7-9 and TRBJ2-7; TRBD1 or TRBD2 may be the D gene (5 bases each). The CDR3 is CASSATGAELEQYF. CDR3 nucleotide sequence: TGTGCCAGCAGCGCAACCGGGGCCGAGTTAGAGCAGTACTTC.